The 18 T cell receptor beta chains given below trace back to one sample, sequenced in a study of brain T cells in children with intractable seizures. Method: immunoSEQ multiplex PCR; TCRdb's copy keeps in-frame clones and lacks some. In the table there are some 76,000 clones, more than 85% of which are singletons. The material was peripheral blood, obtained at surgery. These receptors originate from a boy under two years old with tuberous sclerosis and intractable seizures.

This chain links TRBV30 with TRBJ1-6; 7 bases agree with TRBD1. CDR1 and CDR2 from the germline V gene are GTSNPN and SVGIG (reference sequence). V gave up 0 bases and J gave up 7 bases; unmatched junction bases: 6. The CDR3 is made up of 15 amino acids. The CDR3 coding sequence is TGTGCCTGGAGTGTGGAGACAGGGCCAAATTCACCCCTCCACTTT. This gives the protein CAWSVETGPNSPLHF. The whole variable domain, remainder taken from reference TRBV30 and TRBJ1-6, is SQTIHQWPATLVQPVGSPLSLECTVEGTSNPNLYWYRQAAGRGLQLLFYSVGIGQISSEVPQNLSASRPQDRQFILSSKKLLLSDSGFYLCAWSVETGPNSPLHFGNGTRLTVT.

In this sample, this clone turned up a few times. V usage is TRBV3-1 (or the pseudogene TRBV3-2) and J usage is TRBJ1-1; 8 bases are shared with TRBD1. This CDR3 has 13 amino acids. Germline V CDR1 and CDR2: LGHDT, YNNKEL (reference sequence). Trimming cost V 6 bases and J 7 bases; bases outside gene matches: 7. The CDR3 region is CASRDDRGGEAFF. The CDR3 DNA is TGTGCCAGCAGAGACGACAGGGGAGGTGAAGCTTTCTTT.

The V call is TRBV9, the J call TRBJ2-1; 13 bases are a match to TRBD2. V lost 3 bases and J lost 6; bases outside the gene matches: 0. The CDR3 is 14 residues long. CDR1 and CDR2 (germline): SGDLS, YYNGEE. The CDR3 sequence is CASSGTSGSNEQFF. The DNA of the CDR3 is TGTGCCAGCAGCGGGACTAGCGGGAGCAATGAGCAGTTCTTC.

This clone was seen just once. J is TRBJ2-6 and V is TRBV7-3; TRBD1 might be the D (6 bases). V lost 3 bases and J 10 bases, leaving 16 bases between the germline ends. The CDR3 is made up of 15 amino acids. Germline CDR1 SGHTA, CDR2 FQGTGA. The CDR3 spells CASSLPEQGLNVLTF. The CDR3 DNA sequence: TGTGCCAGCAGCTTGCCGGAGCAGGGGCTGAACGTCCTGACTTTC.

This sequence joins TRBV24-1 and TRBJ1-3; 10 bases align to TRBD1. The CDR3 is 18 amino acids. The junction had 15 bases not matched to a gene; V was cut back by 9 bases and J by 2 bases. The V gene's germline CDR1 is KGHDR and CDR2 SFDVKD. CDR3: CATGPGQGIRSAGNTIYF. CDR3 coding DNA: TGTGCCACCGGACCGGGACAGGGGATAAGGTCGGCTGGAAACACCATATATTTT.

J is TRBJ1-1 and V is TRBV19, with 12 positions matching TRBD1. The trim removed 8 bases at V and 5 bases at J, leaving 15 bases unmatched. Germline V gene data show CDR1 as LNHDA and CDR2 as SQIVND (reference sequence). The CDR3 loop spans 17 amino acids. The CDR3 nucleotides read TGTGCCAGTCTTAAAGTTCGGGACAGGGGGCGAGAAACTGAAGCTTTCTTT. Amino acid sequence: CASLKVRDRGRETEAFF. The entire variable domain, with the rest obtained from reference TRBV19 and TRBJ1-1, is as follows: DGGITQSPKYLFRKEGQNVTLSCEQNLNHDAMYWYRQDPGQGLRLIYYSQIVNDFQKGDIAEGYSVSREKKESFPLTVTSAQKNPTAFYLCASLKVRDRGRETEAFFGQGTRLTVV.

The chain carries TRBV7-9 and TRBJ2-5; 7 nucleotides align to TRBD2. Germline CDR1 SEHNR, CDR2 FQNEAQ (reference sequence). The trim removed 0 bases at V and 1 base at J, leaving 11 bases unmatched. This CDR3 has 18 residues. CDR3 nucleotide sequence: TGTGCCAGCAGCTTAGCATTGGCTAGCGGAAATTCCCAAGAGACCCAGTACTTC. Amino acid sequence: CASSLALASGNSQETQYF.

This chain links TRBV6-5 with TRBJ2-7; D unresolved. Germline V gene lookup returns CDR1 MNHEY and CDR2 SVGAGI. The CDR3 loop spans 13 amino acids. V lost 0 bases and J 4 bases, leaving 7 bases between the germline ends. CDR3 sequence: CASSYSSIYEQYF. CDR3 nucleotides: TGTGCCAGCAGTTACTCGAGCATTTACGAGCAGTACTTC.

As DNA, the CDR3 is TGTGCCACCAGCACCAAAAAGACAGGGCCCTCCTACGAGCAGTACTTC. This encodes CATSTKKTGPSYEQYF. This chain links TRBV15 with TRBJ2-7, with TRBD1 matching 7 bases. This CDR3 spans 16 amino acids. Looked up from germline, CDR1 is LNHNV and CDR2 is YYDKDF (reference sequence). V was clipped by 4 bases and J by 0 bases; unmatched bases: 9.

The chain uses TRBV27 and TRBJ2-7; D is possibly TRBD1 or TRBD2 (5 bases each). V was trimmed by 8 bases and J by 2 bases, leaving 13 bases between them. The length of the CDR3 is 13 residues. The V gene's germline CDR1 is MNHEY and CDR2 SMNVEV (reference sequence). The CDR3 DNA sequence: TGTGCCAGCGGGGGACCAAAAGCCTACGAGCAGTACTTC. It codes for CASGGPKAYEQYF.

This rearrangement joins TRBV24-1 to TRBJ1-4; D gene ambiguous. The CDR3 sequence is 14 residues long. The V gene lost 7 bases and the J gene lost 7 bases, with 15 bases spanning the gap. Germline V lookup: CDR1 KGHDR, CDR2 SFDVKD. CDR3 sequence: CATRSTRVAEKLFF. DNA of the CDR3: TGTGCCACCAGGAGTACACGGGTGGCTGAAAAACTGTTTTTT.

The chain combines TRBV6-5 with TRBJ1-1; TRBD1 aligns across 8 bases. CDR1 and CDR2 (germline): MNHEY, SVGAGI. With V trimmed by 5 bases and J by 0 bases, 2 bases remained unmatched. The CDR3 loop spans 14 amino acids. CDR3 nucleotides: TGTGCCAGCAGTCTACAGGGGGTGAACACTGAAGCTTTCTTT. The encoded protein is CASSLQGVNTEAFF.

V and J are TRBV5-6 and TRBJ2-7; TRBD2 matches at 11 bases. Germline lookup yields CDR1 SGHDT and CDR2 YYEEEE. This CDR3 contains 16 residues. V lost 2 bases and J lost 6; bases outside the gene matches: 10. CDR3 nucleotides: TGTGCCAGCAGCTTCCGAACTAGCGGGAGCTTCGCCGAGCAGTACTTC. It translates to CASSFRTSGSFAEQYF.

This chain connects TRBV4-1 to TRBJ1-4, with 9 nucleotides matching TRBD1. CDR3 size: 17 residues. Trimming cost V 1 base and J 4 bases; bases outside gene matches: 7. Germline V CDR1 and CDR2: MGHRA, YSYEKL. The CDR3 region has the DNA TGCGCCAGCAGCCAAGGCGACAGGGGGTTCGGTAATGAAAAACTGTTTTTT. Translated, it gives CASSQGDRGFGNEKLFF.

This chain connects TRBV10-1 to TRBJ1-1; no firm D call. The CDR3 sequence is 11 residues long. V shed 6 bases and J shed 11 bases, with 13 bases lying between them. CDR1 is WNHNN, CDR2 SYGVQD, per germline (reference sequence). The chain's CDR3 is CASRKRAGAFF. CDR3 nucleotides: TGCGCCAGCAGGAAGCGGGCTGGGGCTTTCTTT.

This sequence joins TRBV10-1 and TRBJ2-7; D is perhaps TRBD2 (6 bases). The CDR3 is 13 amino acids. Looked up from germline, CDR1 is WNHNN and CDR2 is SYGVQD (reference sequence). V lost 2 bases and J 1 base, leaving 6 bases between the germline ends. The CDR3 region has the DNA TGCGCCAGCAGTGAGAGCGGGTCCTACGAGCAGTACTTC. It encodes CASSESGSYEQYF.

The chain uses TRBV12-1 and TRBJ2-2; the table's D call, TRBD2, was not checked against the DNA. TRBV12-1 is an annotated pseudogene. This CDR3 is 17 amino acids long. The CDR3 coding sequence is TGTGCCAGCAGCTTTCTAGCGGGGGGCTCGAACACCGGGGAGCTGTTTTTT. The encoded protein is CASSFLAGGSNTGELFF.

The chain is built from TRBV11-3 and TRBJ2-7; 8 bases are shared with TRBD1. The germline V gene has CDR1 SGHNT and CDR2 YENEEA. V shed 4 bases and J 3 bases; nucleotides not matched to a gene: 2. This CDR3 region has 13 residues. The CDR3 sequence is CASSSDRDYEQYF. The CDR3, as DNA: TGTGCCAGCAGCTCGGACAGGGACTACGAGCAGTACTTC.